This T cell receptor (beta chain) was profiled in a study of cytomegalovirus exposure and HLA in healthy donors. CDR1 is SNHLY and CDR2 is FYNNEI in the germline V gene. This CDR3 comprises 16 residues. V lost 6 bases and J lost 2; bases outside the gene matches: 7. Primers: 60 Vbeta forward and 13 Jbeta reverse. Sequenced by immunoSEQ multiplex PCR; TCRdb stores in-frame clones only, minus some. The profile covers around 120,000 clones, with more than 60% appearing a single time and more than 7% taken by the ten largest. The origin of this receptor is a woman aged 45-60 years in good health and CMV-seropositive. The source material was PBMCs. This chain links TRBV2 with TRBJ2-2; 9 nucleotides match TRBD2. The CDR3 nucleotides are TGTGCCAGCAGCGAGGGACTAGCAGATAACACCGGGGAGCTGTTTTTT. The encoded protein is CASSEGLADNTGELFF. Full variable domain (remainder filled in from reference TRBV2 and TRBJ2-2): EPEVTQTPSHQVTQMGQEVILRCVPISNHLYFYWYRQILGQKVEFLVSFYNNEISEKSEIFDDQFSVERPDGSNFTLKIRSTKLEDSAMYFCASSEGLADNTGELFFGEGSRLTVL.